This T cell receptor beta chain appears in the sequencing data of a study of neurological immune-mediated disorders (dated by TCRdb to the late 2010s). A note on the overall study: Peripheral blood TCR-beta repertoires from patients with HTLV-I-associated myelopathy (HAM/TSP), patients with multiple sclerosis, and healthy controls were compared in the study using UMI-based sequencing. Alongside PBMC samples, the set of about 97 TCR-beta libraries contained longitudinal samples, technical triplicates, and paired CD4+ and CD8+ T-cell subsets that had been sorted. Longitudinal HAM/TSP and healthy donors were sampled at 3 time-points each (roughly 3-45 month intervals). The cohort comprised 68 subjects: 15 or so HAM/TSP patients, some 34 multiple sclerosis patients and 20 or so healthy controls. The full study reports these points: TCR clonal expansion was highest in HAM/TSP patients and lowest in MS patients, with MS patients falling below even healthy controls. Across subjects, expanded clones never shared an identical CDR3 amino acid sequence, which suggests that the TCR-beta repertoires in every group were private.

cDNA was synthesized by template-switch 5'RACE using a primer with a 10-nucleotide random unique molecular identifier that tagged each TCR transcript. Each sequencing run produced over 160 million TCR-beta sequences covering 15-18 subjects. The RNeasy kit was used for extraction of total RNA. The KAPA Real-time Library Amplification kit was used to amplify TCR-beta VDJ regions with primers targeting the TCR constant region and the 5'RACE anchor. A first PCR added sample indexes and Illumina adaptors, and a second PCR then raised library yield. After Ampure bead purification, the TCR product of roughly 650 bp was size-selected on a 2% E-gel SizeSelection system. Library quality was checked on a Bioanalyzer, concentration was measured with Qubit, and libraries were quantified with the Kapa Library Quantification kit before pooling. An Illumina HiSeq 2500 was used to sequence the libraries paired-end at 2 x 150 bp. To increase sequence diversity, about 23-30% phiX was spiked into each library pool. Turning to the authors' computational methods: Quality-filtered reads were processed with the UMI-based MiGEC pipeline, and over 90% of raw TCR sequences were removed by the MiGEC pipeline during error correction. IMGT germline references were used for aligning VDJ genes, and each clonotype was defined as a unique CDR3 amino acid sequence together with its V-J genes. VDJtools evaluated clonal expansion, Shannon diversity and CDR3 relatedness (CalcPairwiseDistances, ClusterSamples); CLCbio workbench built phylogenetic trees. A clone was classed as expanded if it had 8 or more unique UMIs, a cutoff based on coefficient-of-variation modelling across technical triplicates. TCRdb handled the public reads itself, with Q25 trimming in fastp and clone calling in MiXCR, and kept productive beta chains. Rows with one shared CDR3 protein collapse into an entry with the most common genes and DNA. It is TCRdb's table, rather than the study itself, that gives the V and J calls and clone size. The sample contains approximately 46,000 distinct CDR3 sequences, 10% of them found a single time. The leading ten clones occupy about 1.5% of the sample.

Many counts were recorded for this clonotype. Its antigen is currently not known. It has no much larger one-base neighbor in the sample; base qualities were not kept. The label giving this sample's time point can be read as: longitudinal time-point 1 (baseline). Healthy controls were blood bank volunteers in Maryland, USA. Libraries from unsorted PBMCs were made from 2 million PBMCs kept in RNAlater at -80 degrees C until RNA extraction. PBMCs were separated from peripheral blood using Ficoll-Hypaque density gradient centrifugation and then cryopreserved in liquid nitrogen. From a lookup of the germline V gene, CDR1 and CDR2 are SQVTM and ANQGSEA. The CDR3, from cysteine to phenylalanine, totals 12 residues. Only the CDR3 part of the read is kept: 36 bases, read in frame from the first base. Deletion took 4 bases off V and 3 bases off J, with a span of 9 bases between the germline ends.

The sequenced sample was PBMCs. The chain is made from TRBV29-1 and TRBJ1-2; a weak D assignment points to TRBD1 (6 bases agree). The clonotype comes from a woman aged 40-49 years in good health. The CDR3 amino acid sequence is: CSVAPGDYGYTF. The DNA sequence follows: TGCAGCGTTGCTCCAGGGGACTATGGCTACACCTTC.